The present entry profiles one T cell receptor beta chain with its context. The antigen it recognizes is unknown. Base qualities were left out, and no much larger clone turns up one base away. At study entry, a tuberculin skin test and the QuantiFERON-TB GOLD In-Tube IGRA were used to screen adolescents for latent tuberculosis infection. Immunosequencing was performed on unsorted cryopreserved PBMC and covered 100,000 or so T cells per clinical donor on average. Eleven high schools in the Worcester region of the Western Cape, South Africa, served as enrollment sites for adolescents aged 12 to 18 years. Roughly ten M. tuberculosis-infected adolescents and around ten uninfected adolescents were selected, with the two groups matched for age and sex. PBMC from adolescents were isolated by density centrifugation from freshly drawn heparinized blood and then cryopreserved. TCR libraries were generated with the immunoSEQ multiplex PCR assay, using TCR-beta and/or TCR-alpha/delta assays for each sample. The amplified TCR libraries were sequenced on the Illumina high-throughput platform. The paper's data handling went like this. Clustering and dimensionality reduction were performed using pairwise TCRdist distances among GMM-specific receptors from ex vivo sorted or in vitro expanded T cells. Each clinical repertoire received a mean NN-distance score, defined as the average TCRdist to the nearest 10% of tetramer-positive reference sequences. To compute GEM TCR motif frequency, the fraction of unique TCRs matching known GEM sequences by V/J usage and CDR3 length was calculated. Linear discriminant analysis with leave-one-out cross-validation, implemented in scikit-learn, was used to classify active tuberculosis. TCRdb retrieved this table from immuneACCESS and kept in-frame rearrangements only. Not all clones are present; in checked studies, unresolved V genes account for under half, and no reason is known for the remainder. Clone size and the V and J calls come from that table; the DNA yielded D and trimming. The sample table shows some 31,000 clones, and less than 97% are seen once. The ten biggest clones cover approximately 2.5% of the sample.

The source of the sample is a study of T cells in tuberculosis (dated by TCRdb to the late 2010s). Turning to the overall study: The study combined CD1B tetramers and high-throughput TCR immunosequencing to characterize T cells specific for the mycobacterial lipid antigen glucose monomycolate (GMM). With 10 to 11 people per group, a South African clinical cohort compared IGRA-negative adolescents, IGRA-positive adolescents with latent tuberculosis, and adults with active tuberculosis. The research as a whole found: An accuracy of 87% (AUROC about 0.9) was reached by a classifier using the diverse GMM-specific repertoire, compared with 70% accuracy when GEM motif frequencies were used. Which clinical samples got chosen depended on the availability of cryopreserved specimens, and the active tuberculosis cases were adults, whereas the controls were adolescents. The smaller NN-distances in active tuberculosis patients were driven in part by shorter CDR3-alpha lengths, while the difference seen for TCR-beta was not statistically significant. Smaller mean NN-distances to GMM-specific TCRs were observed in active tuberculosis TCR-alpha repertoires than in IGRA-negative controls, suggesting clonal expansion of GMM-specific TCRs.

V is pruned by 1 base and J by 1 base, leaving 3 bases of the junction without a gene match. According to the germline V gene (reference sequence), CDR1 reads LNHNV and CDR2 reads YYDKDF. The CDR3, cysteine through phenylalanine, is 15 amino acids long. Only the CDR3 portion is preserved as DNA: 45 bases, with reading frame beginning at the first base. This sequence originates from a donor between 10 and 35 years old with latent tuberculosis or without tuberculosis infection. The material sequenced was PBMCs. The sequence is built from TRBV15 and TRBJ1-1; TRBD1 aligns with 7 central bases. The DNA sequence follows: TGTGCCACCAGCAGAGCTGGGACAGCGAACACTGAAGCTTTCTTT. This gives the protein CATSRAGTANTEAFF.